The 6 T cell receptor beta chains presented below share a single source sample, sequenced in a study of OX40 agonist ivuxolimab in advanced cancers. Repertoires were generated with immunoSEQ multiplex PCR, while TCRdb's copy carries only in-frame clones and drops some. The sample consists of some 77,000 clones, roughly 87% of them appearing once. Sequences were derived from CD4+ or CD8+ T cells sorted from blood, sampled in a trial of the OX40 agonist ivuxolimab. These receptors originate from an adult with an advanced solid tumor such as melanoma, head and neck, liver or kidney cancer.

The chain links TRBV6-1 to TRBJ2-4; D not certain. This CDR3 is 15 amino acids long. Germline V gene sequence: CDR1 MNHNS, CDR2 SASEGT. Trimming shortened V by 9 bases and J by 0 bases, and 15 bases separated the two germline ends. CDR3 bases: TGTGCCAGTAACCCCGGTCCTCTAGCCAAAAACATTCAGTACTTC. Its protein product is CASNPGPLAKNIQYF.

This clone was recorded only once. The CDR3 DNA follows: TGCGCCAGCAGCTTGGGTGGGACTAGCGGGGCCCGAAGTAACAATGAGCAGTTCTTC. Encoded protein: CASSLGGTSGARSNNEQFF. The V gene is TRBV5-1, the J gene TRBJ2-1; TRBD2 matches at 13 bases. Losses at the gene ends were 0 bases for V and 5 bases for J; bases not matched to a gene: 11. From germline, CDR1 is SGHRS and CDR2 YFSETQ. This CDR3 has 19 amino acids.

This chain connects TRBV7-2 to TRBJ2-5, with D uncertain. The germline V gene encodes CDR1 SGHTA and CDR2 FQGNSA. The CDR3 has 12 residues. Trimming shortened V by 4 bases and J by 5 bases, and 8 bases separated the two germline ends. CDR3 sequence (DNA): TGTGCCAGCAGCTCGCTCGGGGAGACCCAGTACTTC. It yields the protein CASSSLGETQYF. The entire variable domain, with the rest obtained from reference TRBV7-2 and TRBJ2-5, is as follows: GAGVSQSPSNKVTEKGKDVELRCDPISGHTALYWYRQSLGQGLEFLIYFQGNSAPDKSGLPSDRFSAERTGGSVSTLTIQRTQQEDSAVYLCASSSLGETQYFGPGTRLLVL.

The chain links TRBV13 to TRBJ2-7, with D perhaps matching TRBD1 or TRBD2 (6 bases each). The CDR3 length is 14 residues. Deletions cut 1 base from V and 3 bases from J, with 10 bases between. In germline, CDR1 is PRHDT, CDR2 FYEKMQ (reference sequence). CDR3 DNA sequence: TGTGCCAGCAGCTTAGTTGGGGGGCGCTACGAGCAGTACTTC. Amino acids: CASSLVGGRYEQYF.

The J gene is TRBJ2-7, the V gene TRBV6-5; the D gene is possibly TRBD1 (6 bases). CDR3 length: 14 residues. CDR1 and CDR2 (germline): MNHEY, SVGAGI. V lost 2 bases to trimming and J lost 3 bases, with 11 bases between them. Here the CDR3 reads CASSYRSGVYEQYF. The CDR3 coding sequence is TGTGCCAGCAGTTACAGATCAGGGGTCTACGAGCAGTACTTC.

Comments on this clone: One end of the junction is discordant with germline, which a read error may explain. The chain employs TRBV7-2 and TRBJ2-3; D is uncertain. CDR3 size: 15 residues. The germline CDR1 and CDR2 sequences are SGHTA and FQGNSA. The DNA for the CDR3 is TGTGCCAGCAGATTAGCCCGACGAAGCACAGATACGCAGTATTTT. Amino acids: CASRLARRSTDTQYF.